The 14 T cell receptor beta chains given below trace back to one sample, sequenced in a study of tumor-infiltrating lymphocytes in primary liver carcinoma. Joint extraction of RNA and DNA used roughly 20-33 mg of bulk tissue that was unsorted. From around 500 ng of total RNA, TCR beta-specific cDNA was reverse-transcribed using a constant-region primer. Three-round nested multiplex PCR performed with slightly modified ARM-PCR produced the TCR beta libraries. The study ran its first two PCR rounds for roughly 11 cycles each, using TRBV1-TRBV30 forward primers and a C-beta reverse primer. TCRdb re-called the multiplex PCR reads through MiXCR, storing one row per CDR3 protein. This sample carries 150,000 to 200,000 distinct CDR3 sequences, over 80% of them seen once, and the ten largest clones take around 18%. Sequenced input: tumor tissue from primary liver carcinoma. These receptor sequences come from a man in his forties with primary liver carcinoma and hepatitis B virus infection.

The chain recombines TRBV4-1 with TRBJ2-7; 10 positions match TRBD2. Germline trimming cut 6 bases from V and 0 bases from J; bases unmatched to any gene: 17. The CDR3 runs to 19 residues. The germline V gene encodes CDR1 MGHRA and CDR2 YSYEKL. As DNA, the CDR3 is TGCGCCAGCAGACACGGGAATAGCGGGAGGATCCCCCTCTCCTACGAGCAGTACTTC. It translates to CASRHGNSGRIPLSYEQYF.

As regards this clonotype: The junction does not match germline at one end; this may be a read error. The chain couples TRBV29-1 to TRBJ2-3; possible D gene TRBD2, 6 bases. The CDR3 totals 15 residues. Germline lookup yields CDR1 SQVTM and CDR2 ANQGSEA. The CDR3 bases are TGTAGCGTTGAGTTACGGGAGAGGGGAACAGATACGCAGTATTTT. Translation gives CSVELRERGTDTQYF.

A note on this clonotype: The junction and the germline gene differ at one end; a read error may be behind it. The genes are TRBV29-1 and TRBJ2-6, with D maybe TRBD1 (5 bases). Germline values: CDR1 SQVTM, CDR2 ANQGSEA. This CDR3 region has 14 residues. DNA for the CDR3: TGCAGCGTCTCAGATGGCTCTGGGGCCAACGTCCTGTCTTTC. Its translation: CSVSDGSGANVLSF.

As for this clonotype: The junction departs from the called germline gene at one end, perhaps through a read error. The V and J genes are TRBV29-1 and TRBJ2-2; either TRBD1 or TRBD2 may fit D (5 bases each). The germline CDR1 and CDR2 sequences are SQVTM and ANQGSEA. The CDR3 has 15 residues. CDR3 DNA sequence: TGCAGCGCTTTTACTAACGGGGCGAACGCCGGGGAGCTGTTTTTT. This gives the protein CSAFTNGANAGELFF.

With regard to this clonotype: At one of its ends the junction is not consistent with the germline gene, which may arise from a read error. The chain employs TRBV6-5 and TRBJ1-6; D remains ambiguous. This CDR3 region has 13 residues. Germline-derived CDR1 and CDR2 are MNHEY and SVGAGI. DNA for the CDR3: TGTGGCAGCATCCCTAAGCCGAATTTACCCCTCCACTTT. This translates into CGSIPKPNLPLHF.

This clonotype was recorded at least ten times. This rearrangement joins TRBV28 to TRBJ1-4; weak D call: TRBD1 (6 bases). The CDR3 consists of 12 residues. The germline CDR1 and CDR2 sequences are MDHEN and SYDVKM. The V end lost 6 bases, the J end lost 10 bases, and 12 bases lay between the germline ends. The CDR3 sequence: CASSPPRGKLFF. The CDR3 region has the DNA TGTGCCAGCAGCCCACCCAGGGGAAAACTGTTTTTT.

This clonotype was seen only a few times. A much larger clone is a single base away; this may be a read error. For the CDR3, the DNA is TGTGCCTGGAGGCTAGCGGGAGGGTCATGTGAGCAGTTCTTC. This encodes CAWRLAGGSCEQFF. The genes are TRBV30 and TRBJ2-1; 12 bases line up with TRBD2. The CDR3 has 14 amino acids. Germline trimming cut 3 bases from V and 9 bases from J; bases unmatched to any gene: 6. Germline lookup yields CDR1 GTSNPN and CDR2 SVGIG (reference sequence).

This clonotype was recorded only once. A much more abundant neighbour one base away suggests this may be a read error. The chain recombines TRBV30 with TRBJ2-3; D possibly corresponds to TRBD1 (6 bases). CDR1 is GTSNPN, CDR2 SVGIG, per germline (reference sequence). CDR3 size: 13 residues. The V end lost 6 bases, the J end lost 5 bases, and 15 bases lay between the germline ends. The CDR3: CACSYQGRDTQYF. CDR3 in DNA: TGTGCCTGTAGTTACCAGGGGAGAGATACGCAGTATTTT.

On this clonotype itself: A much larger clone sits a single nucleotide away, making a read error possible. This is likely a read error, given that the CDR3 carries no conserved phenylalanine or tryptophan at its end. This chain joins TRBV11-2 and TRBJ2-7; D may match TRBD1 or TRBD2 (5 bases each). The CDR3 has 13 residues. The germline V gene encodes CDR1 SGHAT and CDR2 FQNNGV. The CDR3 nucleotides are TGTGTCAGCGGCCCTCGACAGTCCTACGAGCAGTACTAC. Its protein is CVSGPRQSYEQYY.

In the case of this clonotype: Germline and junction disagree at one end, which may indicate a read error. The chain recombines TRBV6-2 or TRBV6-3 with TRBJ2-2, with TRBD2 identical over 10 bases. The CDR3 contains 16 residues. Looked up from germline, CDR1 is MNHEY and CDR2 is SVGEGT. The CDR3 loop is CARSPSGSRNTGGLFF. Here the CDR3 DNA reads TGTGCCAGAAGTCCTAGCGGGAGTCGGAACACCGGGGGGCTGTTTTTT.

As concerns this clonotype: The germline gene is not matched at one end of the junction; a read error may be the cause. This chain uses TRBV12-3 or TRBV12-4 with TRBJ2-2; 8 bases align to TRBD2. The CDR3 runs to 16 residues. The CDR3: CASCFGTSGRPGELFF. The CDR3 DNA is TGTGCCAGCTGTTTTGGGACTAGTGGGAGACCCGGGGAGCTGTTTTTT.

The chain is built from TRBV29-1 and TRBJ2-1; the match to TRBD2 covers 7 bases. CDR1 and CDR2 (germline): SQVTM, ANQGSEA. V dropped 5 bases and J dropped 8; count of bases not matched to a gene: 9. The CDR3 extends over 13 amino acids. The CDR3 nucleotides are TGCAGCGTTACCATCGCGGGAGCGGATGAGCAGTTCTTC. Protein product: CSVTIAGADEQFF.

The rearrangement joins TRBV10-3 to TRBJ1-2; D gene uncertain. The CDR3 runs 16 residues. Germline CDR1 is ENHRY and CDR2 is SYGVKD. Trimming took 0 bases from V and 4 from J, leaving 15 bases between them. This CDR3 is CAISESTWLSGYGYTF. CDR3 nucleotide sequence: TGTGCCATCAGTGAGTCAACATGGCTCTCAGGCTATGGCTACACCTTC.

On this clonotype: An end of the junction does not agree with germline; a read error may underlie this. The rearrangement links TRBV29-1 to TRBJ2-3, with D tentatively TRBD2 (5 bases). The CDR3 is 14 amino acids. Germline CDR1 reads SQVTM; CDR2 reads ANQGSEA. The CDR3: CSVELARHTDTQYF. In DNA form, the CDR3 reads TGTAGCGTTGAGTTAGCGCGGCACACAGATACGCAGTATTTT.